This T cell receptor beta chain appears in the sequencing data of a study of shared clonotypes between healthy human individuals. The ends were cut back, 3 bases at V and 4 bases at J, with 22 bases in the middle. The length of the CDR3 is 18 residues. Germline values: CDR1 KGHSH, CDR2 LQKENI. Donors, healthy HIV-negative adults, lacked recent acute infections or vaccinations. General study points: Donor clonotype sharing was expected to depend on sequencing depth.

Across several immunoSEQ plates, the genomic DNA of each subset was split evenly. Some clones are missing from TCRdb's copy, which holds only in-frame ones; the method was immunoSEQ multiplex PCR. The table has 2 million to 2.5 million clones, roughly 90% seen once. On this clone itself: What it recognizes is unknown.

The rearrangement links TRBV18 to TRBJ1-5; D may be TRBD1 (5 bases). The receptor's source is a man aged 18-30 years in good health. Some clones in this sample may be carry-over from other donors' samples. Sequencing was performed on naive CD4+ T cells from PBMCs. Regarding subset: CD45RA+ positively selected. The CDR3 reads CASSPWVMGKPGNQPQHF. DNA for the CDR3: TGTGCCAGCTCACCGTGGGTCATGGGGAAGCCAGGGAATCAGCCCCAGCATTTT.